Sequencing of this TCR beta chain was carried out in a study of early stage breast cancer tumors. Overall study results and limits: Compared with adjacent normal breast tissue, tumors showed approximately 2.5-fold greater T cell density and higher clonality. Most shared enriched TCRB sequences were commonly generated ones.

The protocol was immunoSEQ multiplex PCR, while the TCRdb copy is restricted to in-frame clones and leaves out a portion. The repertoire holds 50,000 to 65,000 clones, with over 60% as singletons. Note on this clone: Antigen specificity is unknown.

V gave up 11 bases and J gave up 0 bases; unmatched junction bases: 8. The CDR3 spans 14 residues. In germline, CDR1 is ENHRY, CDR2 SYGVKD. The TCR originated in a person aged 25-39 years with breast cancer. The genes are TRBV10-3 and TRBJ1-2; 8 nucleotides align to TRBD1. Sequencing was performed on blood. CDR3: CAVGQGRANYGYTF. In DNA form, the CDR3 reads TGTGCCGTCGGACAGGGCCGCGCTAACTATGGCTACACCTTC.